The clone carrying this T cell receptor (beta chain) was detected once. The record originates from a study of technical replicates of blood from several donors. Generated by immunoSEQ multiplex PCR, the TCRdb table keeps only in-frame clones and is missing some. The sample has 91,000 or so clones, roughly 96% seen once. Germline CDR1 and CDR2: SGHNT and YYREEE (reference sequence). The V segment lost 2 bases and the J segment 11 bases; nucleotides outside the gene matches: 13. The length of the CDR3 is 15 residues. The sample consisted of T cells isolated from PBMCs. The chain links TRBV5-4 to TRBJ1-1; 9 bases align to TRBD1. The receptor was isolated from a human donor in good health. CDR3 residues: CASSFLDRGVSHAFF. The CDR3 DNA reads TGTGCCAGCAGCTTCCTGGACAGGGGCGTCTCCCACGCTTTCTTT.